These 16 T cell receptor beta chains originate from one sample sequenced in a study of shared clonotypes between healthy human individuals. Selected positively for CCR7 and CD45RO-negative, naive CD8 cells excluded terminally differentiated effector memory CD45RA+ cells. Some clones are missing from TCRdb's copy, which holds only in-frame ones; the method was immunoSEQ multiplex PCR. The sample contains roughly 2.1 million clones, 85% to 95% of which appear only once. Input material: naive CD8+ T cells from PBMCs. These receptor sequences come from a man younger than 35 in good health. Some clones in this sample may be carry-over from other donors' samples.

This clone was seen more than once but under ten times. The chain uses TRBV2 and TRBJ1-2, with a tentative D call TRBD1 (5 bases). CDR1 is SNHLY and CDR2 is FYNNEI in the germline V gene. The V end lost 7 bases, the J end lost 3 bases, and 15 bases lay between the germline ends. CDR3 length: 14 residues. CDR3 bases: TGTGCCAGCAAGGGGCGTCACCTTGACTATGGCTACACCTTC. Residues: CASKGRHLDYGYTF.

As DNA, the CDR3 is TGTGCCAGCAGTCTCCGGGACAGGGGCGTCAATGAGCAGTTCTTC. Translating gives CASSLRDRGVNEQFF. The chain joins TRBV27 to TRBJ2-1, with 10 nucleotides matching TRBD1. This CDR3 is 15 amino acids long. CDR1 is MNHEY, CDR2 SMNVEV, per germline (reference sequence). V lost 5 bases, J lost 6 bases, and 7 bases stayed unmatched.

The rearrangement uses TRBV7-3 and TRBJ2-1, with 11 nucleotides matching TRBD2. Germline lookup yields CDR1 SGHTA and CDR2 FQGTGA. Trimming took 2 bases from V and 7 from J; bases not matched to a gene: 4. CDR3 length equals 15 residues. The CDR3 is CASSLGTSGTNEQFF. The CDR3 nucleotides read TGTGCCAGCAGCTTAGGGACTAGCGGAACTAATGAGCAGTTCTTC.

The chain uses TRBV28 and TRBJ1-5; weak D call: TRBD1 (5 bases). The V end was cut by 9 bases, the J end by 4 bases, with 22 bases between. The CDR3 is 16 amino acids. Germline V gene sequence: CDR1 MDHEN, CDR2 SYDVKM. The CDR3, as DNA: TGTGCCAGTAAGTTTGAGGGGCAGAATAGTAATCAGCCCCAGCATTTT. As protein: CASKFEGQNSNQPQHF.

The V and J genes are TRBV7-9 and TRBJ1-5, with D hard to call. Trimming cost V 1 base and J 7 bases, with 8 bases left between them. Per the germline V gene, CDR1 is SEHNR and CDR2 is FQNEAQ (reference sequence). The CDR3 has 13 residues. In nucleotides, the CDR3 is TGTGCCAGCAGCTTAGAACGGAACCAGCCCCAGCATTTT. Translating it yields CASSLERNQPQHF.

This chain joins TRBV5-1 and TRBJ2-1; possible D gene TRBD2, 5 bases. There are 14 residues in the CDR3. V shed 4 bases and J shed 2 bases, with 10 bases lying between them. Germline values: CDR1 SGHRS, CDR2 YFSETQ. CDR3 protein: CASSGRETYNEQFF. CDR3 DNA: TGCGCCAGCAGCGGCCGGGAAACCTACAATGAGCAGTTCTTC.

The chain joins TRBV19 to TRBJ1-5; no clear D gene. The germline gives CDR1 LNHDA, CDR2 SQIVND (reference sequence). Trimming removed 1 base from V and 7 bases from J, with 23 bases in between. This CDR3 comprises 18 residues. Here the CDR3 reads CASSIVERAGYQRQPQHF. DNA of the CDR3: TGTGCCAGTAGTATAGTCGAGCGGGCAGGCTACCAGAGACAGCCCCAGCATTTT.

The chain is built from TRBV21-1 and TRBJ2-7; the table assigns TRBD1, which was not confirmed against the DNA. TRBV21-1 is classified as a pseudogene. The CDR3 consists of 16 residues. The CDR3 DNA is TGTGCCAGCAGCAAGGGGACGAGGACAGTCTCCTACGAGCAGTACTTC. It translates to CASSKGTRTVSYEQYF.

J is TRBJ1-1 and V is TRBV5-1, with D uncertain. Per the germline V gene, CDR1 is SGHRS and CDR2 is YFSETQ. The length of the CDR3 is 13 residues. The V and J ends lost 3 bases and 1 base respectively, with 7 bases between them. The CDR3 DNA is TGCGCCAGCAGCTGGAATAGGAACACTGAAGCTTTCTTT. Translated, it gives CASSWNRNTEAFF.

The CDR3 is CASSVGSSYEQYF. CDR3 nucleotides: TGTGCCAGCAGTGTGGGCAGTTCCTACGAGCAGTACTTC. V gene TRBV2 combines with J gene TRBJ2-7; D is unclear. Germline V CDR1 and CDR2: SNHLY, FYNNEI. The CDR3 sequence is 13 residues long. V was cut by 4 bases and J by 1 base, with 8 bases left in between. Full variable domain (remainder filled in from reference TRBV2 and TRBJ2-7): EPEVTQTPSHQVTQMGQEVILRCVPISNHLYFYWYRQILGQKVEFLVSFYNNEISEKSEIFDDQFSVERPDGSNFTLKIRSTKLEDSAMYFCASSVGSSYEQYFGPGTRLTVT.

The CDR3, as DNA: TGTGCCAGCAGTCAAGCGACGAGCTCCTACAATGAGCAGTTCTTC. Residues: CASSQATSSYNEQFF. The V and J genes are TRBV6-6 and TRBJ2-1, with no clear D. Germline assignment: CDR1 MNHNY and CDR2 SVGAGI (reference sequence). The CDR3 extends over 15 amino acids. V was cut by 5 bases and J by 0 bases, with 11 bases left in between.

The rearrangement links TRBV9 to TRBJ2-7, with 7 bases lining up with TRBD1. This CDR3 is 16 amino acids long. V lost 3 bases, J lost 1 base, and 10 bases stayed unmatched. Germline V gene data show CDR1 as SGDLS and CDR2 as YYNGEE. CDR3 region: CASSERDRAPSYEQYF. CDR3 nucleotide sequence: TGTGCCAGCAGCGAACGAGACAGGGCCCCTTCCTACGAGCAGTACTTC.

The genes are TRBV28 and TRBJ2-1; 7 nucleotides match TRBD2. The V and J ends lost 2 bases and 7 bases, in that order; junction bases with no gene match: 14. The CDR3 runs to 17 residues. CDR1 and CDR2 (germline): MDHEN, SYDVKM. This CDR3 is CASSLASLAFKGNEQFF. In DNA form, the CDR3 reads TGTGCCAGCAGTTTAGCCTCACTAGCGTTCAAGGGTAATGAGCAGTTCTTC.

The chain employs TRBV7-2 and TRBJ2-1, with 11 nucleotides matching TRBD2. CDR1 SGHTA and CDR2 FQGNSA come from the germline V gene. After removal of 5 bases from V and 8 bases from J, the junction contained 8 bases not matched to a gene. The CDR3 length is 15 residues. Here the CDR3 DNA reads TGTGCCAGCAGCCCAACTAGCGGGAGTCGGGATGAGCAGTTCTTC. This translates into CASSPTSGSRDEQFF.

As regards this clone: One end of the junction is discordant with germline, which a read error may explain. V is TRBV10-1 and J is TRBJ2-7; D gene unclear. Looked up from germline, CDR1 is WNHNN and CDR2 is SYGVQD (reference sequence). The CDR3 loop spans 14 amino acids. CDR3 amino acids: CASSAMTPSNEQYF. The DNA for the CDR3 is TGCGCCAGCAGTGCTATGACCCCCTCCAACGAGCAGTACTTC.

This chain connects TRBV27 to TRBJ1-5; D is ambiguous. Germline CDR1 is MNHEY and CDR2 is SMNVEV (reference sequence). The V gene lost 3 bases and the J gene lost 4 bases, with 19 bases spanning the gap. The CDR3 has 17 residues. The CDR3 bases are TGTGCCAGCAGTTTTTCAAAACCGGGCCTCGGGAATCAGCCCCAGCATTTT. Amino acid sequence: CASSFSKPGLGNQPQHF.